Described below is a single T cell receptor (beta chain) sequence and its context. This entry belongs to a study of T cells in Graves' hyperthyroidism and ophthalmopathy. About the research overall: Initial diagnosis, before any treatment, was when peripheral blood was collected.

Using RNA transcripts as the source, TCR beta CDR3 regions were amplified. During a first-round RT-PCR of the TCR CDR3, the HTBI primer set was used. MiXCR was run by TCRdb on the multiplex PCR reads, yielding one entry per CDR3 protein. The repertoire holds around 340,000 distinct CDR3 sequences, with about 15% as singletons. Patients aged 18 to 65 had newly diagnosed hyperthyroidism lasting under 2 months. A patient was excluded if there was uncontrolled infection, other autoimmune disease, pregnancy or lactation. Out of approximately 9.9 ml of fresh peripheral blood came the PBMCs. The CDR3 contains 14 residues. Germline CDR1 and CDR2: DFQATT and SNEGSKA (reference sequence). V lost 4 bases to trimming and J lost 0 bases, with 10 bases between them.

The material sequenced was blood. The source of this sequence is a woman between 25 and 40 years old with Graves' hyperthyroidism. This chain connects TRBV20-1 to TRBJ2-1, with D unclear. The CDR3 DNA reads as TGCAGTGCTACAGAAGCGCGCTCCTACAATGAGCAGTTCTTC. This gives the protein CSATEARSYNEQFF.